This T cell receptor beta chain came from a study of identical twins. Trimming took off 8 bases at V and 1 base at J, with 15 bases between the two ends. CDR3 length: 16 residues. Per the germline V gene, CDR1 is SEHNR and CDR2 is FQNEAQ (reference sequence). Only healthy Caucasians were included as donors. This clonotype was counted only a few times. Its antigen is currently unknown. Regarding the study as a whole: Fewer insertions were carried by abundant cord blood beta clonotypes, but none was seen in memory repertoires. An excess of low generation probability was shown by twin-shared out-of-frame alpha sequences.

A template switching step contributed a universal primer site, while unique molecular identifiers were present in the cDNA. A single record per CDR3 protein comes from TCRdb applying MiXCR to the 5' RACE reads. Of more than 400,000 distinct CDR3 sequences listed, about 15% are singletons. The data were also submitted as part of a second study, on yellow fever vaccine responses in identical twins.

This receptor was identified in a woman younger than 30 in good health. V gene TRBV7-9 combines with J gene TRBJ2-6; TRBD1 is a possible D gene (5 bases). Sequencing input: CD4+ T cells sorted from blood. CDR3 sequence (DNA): TGTGCCAGCCTGCGGAGTGGGGCTTCTGGGGCCAACGTCCTGACTTTC. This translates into CASLRSGASGANVLTF. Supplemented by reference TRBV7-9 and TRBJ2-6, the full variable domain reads DTGVSQNPRHKITKRGQNVTFRCDPISEHNRLYWYRQTLGQGPEFLTYFQNEAQLEKSRLLSDRFSAERPKGSFSTLEIQRTEQGDSAMYLCASLRSGASGANVLTFGAGSRLTVL.